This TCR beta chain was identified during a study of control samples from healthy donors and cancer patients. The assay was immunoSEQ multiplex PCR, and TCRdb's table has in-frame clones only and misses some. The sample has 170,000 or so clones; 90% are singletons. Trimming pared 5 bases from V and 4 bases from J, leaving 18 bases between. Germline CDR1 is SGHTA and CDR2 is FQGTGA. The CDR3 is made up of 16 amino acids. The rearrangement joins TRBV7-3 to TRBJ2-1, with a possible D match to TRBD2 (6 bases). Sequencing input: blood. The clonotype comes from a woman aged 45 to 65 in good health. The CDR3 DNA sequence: TGTGCCAGCAGCCATAGCGCTAGCGCCGTATACAATGAGCAGTTCTTC. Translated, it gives CASSHSASAVYNEQFF.